Reported below is one TCR beta chain. At the DNA level, this CDR3 is encoded by other sequences in the same sample as well. This sample is part of a study of blood T cell dynamics during melanoma immunotherapy. Described time point: pre-treatment baseline. Assay used: immunoSEQ multiplex PCR; TCRdb lists only in-frame clones, some missing. The table has 9,000 to 13,000 clones, around four fifths seen once. The germline V gene encodes CDR1 LNHDA and CDR2 SQIVND (reference sequence). V lost 6 bases and J lost 7; bases outside the gene matches: 8. This CDR3 comprises 14 residues. Sequenced here: blood, sampled from a patient treated with checkpoint blockade. This chain links TRBV19 with TRBJ1-3, with 8 nucleotides matching TRBD1. The TCR was taken from a human donor with melanoma. CDR3 sequence (DNA): TGTGCCAGTAGCCGGACAGGGTCAGGGAACACCATATATTTT. Residues: CASSRTGSGNTIYF.